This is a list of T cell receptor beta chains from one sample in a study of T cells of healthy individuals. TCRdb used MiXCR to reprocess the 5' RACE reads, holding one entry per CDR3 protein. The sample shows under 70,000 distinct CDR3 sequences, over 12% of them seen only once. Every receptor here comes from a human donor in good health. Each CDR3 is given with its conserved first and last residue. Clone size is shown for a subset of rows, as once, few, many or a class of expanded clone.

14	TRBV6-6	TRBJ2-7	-	CASSYSPTGDEQYF
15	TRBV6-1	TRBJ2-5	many	CASSESWGPQETQYF
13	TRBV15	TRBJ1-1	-	CATSPREDTEAFF
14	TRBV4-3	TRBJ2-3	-	CASSTSTSTDTQYF
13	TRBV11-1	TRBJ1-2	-	CASSQGQRYGYTF
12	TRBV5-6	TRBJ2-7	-	CASSTTSAEQYF
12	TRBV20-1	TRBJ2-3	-	CSARDSAGTQYF
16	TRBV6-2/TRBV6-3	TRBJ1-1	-	CASSSGDSFFSTEAFF
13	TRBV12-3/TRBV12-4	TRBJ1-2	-	CAGSLETDYGYTF
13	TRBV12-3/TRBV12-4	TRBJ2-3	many	CASSPTSRVTQYF
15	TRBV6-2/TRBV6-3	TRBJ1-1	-	CASSYSRARDTEAFF
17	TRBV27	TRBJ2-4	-	CASSLLGRYRGENIQYF
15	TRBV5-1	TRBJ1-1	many	CASSPVDPLDTEAFF
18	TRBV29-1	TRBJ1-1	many	CSVPRTGTNIMKNTEAFF
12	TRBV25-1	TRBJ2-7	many	CASSASGYEQYF
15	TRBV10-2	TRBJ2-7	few	CASRPSAGGPYEQYF
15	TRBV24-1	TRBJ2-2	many	CATSVRGMDTGELFF
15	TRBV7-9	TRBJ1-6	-	CASSLPTGMNSPLHF
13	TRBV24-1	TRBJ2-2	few	CAAGQGNTGELFF
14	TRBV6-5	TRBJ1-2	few	CASARVLANYGYTF
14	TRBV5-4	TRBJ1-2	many	CASTKPGEGYGYTF
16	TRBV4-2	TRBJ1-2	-	CASSQEPGDPNYGYTF
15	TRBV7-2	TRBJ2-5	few	CASSFRGTGQETQYF
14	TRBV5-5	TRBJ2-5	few	CASTGTGGQETQYF
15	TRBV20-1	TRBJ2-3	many	CSAGGASGFTDTQYF
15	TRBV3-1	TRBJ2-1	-	CASSQTGGAYNEQFF
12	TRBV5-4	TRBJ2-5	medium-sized	CASSLDQETQYF
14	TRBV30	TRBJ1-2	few	CAWSGLTGEYGYTF
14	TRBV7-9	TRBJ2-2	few	CASSRARNTGELFF
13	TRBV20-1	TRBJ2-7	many	CSARDSQPYEQYF
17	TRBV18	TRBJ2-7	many	CASSSPNYGTGDYEQYF
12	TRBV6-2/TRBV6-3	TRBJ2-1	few	CASDAGYNEQFF
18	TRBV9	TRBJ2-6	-	CASSNHRDVKSGANVLTF